This T cell receptor (beta chain) was sequenced in a study of graft-versus-host responses after intestinal transplantation. Background on the study: Recipients obtained multivisceral, liver-intestinal, or isolated intestinal transplants. Anti-thymocyte globulin served as induction for all recipients, who then took tacrolimus and steroids for three to four years.

The CDR3 length is 18 residues. V gave up 0 bases and J gave up 5 bases; unmatched junction bases: 10. Germline V gene sequence: CDR1 LNHDA, CDR2 SQIVND (reference sequence). Generated by immunoSEQ multiplex PCR, the TCRdb table keeps only in-frame clones and is missing some. The sample lists some 110,000 clones, roughly 92% occurring once. Study-wide results and limits: There were GvH clones found in recipient marrow, and some of them appeared first in ileum or blood.

Comment on this clone: Its target is unknown.

This receptor was taken from a human donor who was the organ donor for an intestinal transplant. The J gene is TRBJ2-2, the V gene TRBV19; TRBD1 matches 9 bases. This material consisted of unstimulated CD4+ T cells sorted from spleen or lymph node cells, taken before transplant. As DNA, the CDR3 is TGTGCCAGTAGTATAGATTCATTGGGACAGGGTGTGACCGGGGAGCTGTTTTTT. Translation gives CASSIDSLGQGVTGELFF.